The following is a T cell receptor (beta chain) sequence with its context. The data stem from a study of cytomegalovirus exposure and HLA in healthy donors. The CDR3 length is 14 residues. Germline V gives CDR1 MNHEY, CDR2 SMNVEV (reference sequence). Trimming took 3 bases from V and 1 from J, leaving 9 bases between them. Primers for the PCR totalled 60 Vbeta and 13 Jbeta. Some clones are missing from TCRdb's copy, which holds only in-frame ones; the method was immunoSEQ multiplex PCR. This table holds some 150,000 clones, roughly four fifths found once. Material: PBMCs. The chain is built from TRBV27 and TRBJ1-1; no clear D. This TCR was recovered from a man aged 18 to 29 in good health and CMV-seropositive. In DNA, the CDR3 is TGTGCCAGCAGTTTTCTAGGTCCGAACACTGAAGCTTTCTTT. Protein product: CASSFLGPNTEAFF.